The 20 T cell receptor beta chains given below trace back to one sample, sequenced in a study of cytomegalovirus exposure and HLA in healthy donors. Primers included in the PCR were 60 Vbeta and 13 Jbeta primers. The data were produced by immunoSEQ multiplex PCR, yet TCRdb's version contains in-frame clones alone and is incomplete. The data show tens of thousands of clones, 70% to 80% seen once. The material sequenced was PBMCs. Source of these receptors: a woman aged 30 to 39 in good health and CMV-seronegative.

This clone was counted between two and nine times. The V and J genes are TRBV7-2 and TRBJ2-5, with D unclear. Trimming pared 1 base from V and 2 bases from J, leaving 5 bases between. Germline values: CDR1 SGHTA, CDR2 FQGNSA. The CDR3 loop spans 13 amino acids. CDR3 in DNA: TGTGCCAGCAGCTTAGTACTTCAAGAGACCCAGTACTTC. Encoded protein: CASSLVLQETQYF. The full variable domain, in which reference TRBV7-2 and TRBJ2-5 provide the parts outside the CDR3, is GAGVSQSPSNKVTEKGKDVELRCDPISGHTALYWYRQSLGQGLEFLIYFQGNSAPDKSGLPSDRFSAERTGGSVSTLTIQRTQQEDSAVYLCASSLVLQETQYFGPGTRLLVL.

In its sample, this clone was seen a few times. This chain joins TRBV6-4 and TRBJ2-1, with 8 bases matching TRBD2. The J segment lost 0 bases and the V segment lost 5 bases, leaving 3 bases of the junction unmatched. The CDR3 covers 15 residues. Germline CDR1 is MRHNA and CDR2 is SNTAGT. CDR3 coding DNA: TGTGCCAGCAGTCAAGCGGGAGACTCCTACAATGAGCAGTTCTTC. Residues: CASSQAGDSYNEQFF.

The chain combines TRBV21-1 with TRBJ2-5; the table's D call of TRBD2 was not tested on the DNA. TRBV21-1 is deemed a pseudogene. This CDR3 is built from 16 residues. The CDR3 region is CASSNFFSKPVETQYF. The CDR3 DNA is TGTGCCAGCAGCAACTTTTTCTCAAAGCCTGTAGAGACCCAGTACTTC.

The chain has TRBV6-1 and TRBJ2-7, with 10 bases lining up with TRBD2. This CDR3 comprises 15 residues. Germline V lookup: CDR1 MNHNS, CDR2 SASEGT. The junction had 7 bases not matched to a gene; V was cut back by 3 bases and J by 5 bases. The CDR3 nucleotides are TGTGCCAGCAGTGACCCTAGCGGGAGCCGGCACGAGCAGTACTTC. This sequence encodes CASSDPSGSRHEQYF.

V is TRBV29-1 and J is TRBJ2-1, with TRBD1 as a possible D gene (5 bases). CDR3 size: 14 residues. V lost 5 bases and J lost 0, with 11 bases in between. Germline V gene lookup returns CDR1 SQVTM and CDR2 ANQGSEA. The CDR3 region has the DNA TGCAGCGTTTGGGGCCTGAGCTCCTACAATGAGCAGTTCTTC. Protein: CSVWGLSSYNEQFF.

This chain joins TRBV5-1 and TRBJ2-3; weak D call: TRBD1 (6 bases). Deletions cut 4 bases from V and 4 bases from J, with 10 bases between. This CDR3 has 13 amino acids. Germline V gives CDR1 SGHRS, CDR2 YFSETQ. The CDR3 DNA reads TGCGCCAGCAGCCTGGGGGCTTCAGATACGCAGTATTTT. Protein: CASSLGASDTQYF. The variable domain in full, completed from reference TRBV5-1 and TRBJ2-3, reads KAGVTQTPRYLIKTRGQQVTLSCSPISGHRSVSWYQQTPGQGLQFLFEYFSETQRNKGNFPGRFSGRQFSNSRSEMNVSTLELGDSALYLCASSLGASDTQYFGPGTRLTVL.

This clone has a count of ten or more. The rearrangement links TRBV4-2 to TRBJ2-1; 12 bases agree with TRBD2. CDR1 and CDR2 (germline): LGHNA, YNFKEQ. The CDR3 has 17 amino acids. V was clipped by 0 bases and J by 8 bases; unmatched bases: 8. This chain's CDR3 is CASSQDSWPSGRDEQFF. The CDR3 DNA reads TGTGCCAGCAGCCAAGATTCGTGGCCTAGCGGGAGGGATGAGCAGTTCTTC.

This clone was seen only once. At one of its ends the junction is not consistent with the germline gene, which may arise from a read error. The CDR3 bases are TGTGCCAGCAGCTTGGTTCTAGTTGACTGGGTCTTC. Protein product: CASSLVLVDWVF. V usage is TRBV5-6 and J usage is TRBJ2-1; unclear D gene. Germline V lookup: CDR1 SGHDT, CDR2 YYEEEE. The CDR3 sequence is 12 residues long.

V usage is TRBV5-1 and J usage is TRBJ1-1, with no clear D. Germline CDR1 reads SGHRS; CDR2 reads YFSETQ. Trimming removed 4 bases from V and 6 bases from J, with 19 bases in between. The CDR3 is 15 amino acids. The CDR3: CASSPGGALRAEAFF. The CDR3 DNA reads as TGCGCCAGCAGCCCGGGAGGAGCTTTGCGCGCTGAAGCTTTCTTT.

The V gene is TRBV7-6, the J gene TRBJ2-1; D is unclear. Germline V gene sequence: CDR1 SGHVS, CDR2 FNYEAQ. The CDR3 sequence is 15 residues long. V was cut by 3 bases and J by 3 bases, with 12 bases left in between. The CDR3 region has the DNA TGTGCCAGCAGCTTGGATGGCGGAGACTACAATGAGCAGTTCTTC. Translating it yields CASSLDGGDYNEQFF.

This clone was picked up many times. The V and J genes are TRBV6-1 and TRBJ2-1; TRBD1 matches at 7 bases. J gave up 4 bases and V 5 bases, and 5 bases lay outside the gene matches. The CDR3 is 14 amino acids. Germline V lookup: CDR1 MNHNS, CDR2 SASEGT. CDR3 sequence reads: CASSRGQEYNEQFF. In DNA, the CDR3 is TGTGCCAGCAGTAGGGGGCAGGAGTACAATGAGCAGTTCTTC.

This chain connects TRBV14 to TRBJ1-1; perhaps TRBD1 as D (6 bases). This CDR3 has 14 amino acids. The germline CDR1 and CDR2 sequences are SGHDN and FVKESK. V gave up 6 bases and J gave up 1 base, with 12 bases separating them. CDR3: CASSPGGRNTEAFF. For the CDR3, the DNA is TGTGCCAGCAGTCCCGGGGGGCGGAACACTGAAGCTTTCTTT.

There are a few counts of this clone. The gene calls are TRBV28 and TRBJ1-5; tentatively, D is TRBD1 (6 bases). Between the trimmed V and J ends, which lost 2 bases and 2 bases, there was a span of 10 bases. Germline CDR1 reads MDHEN; CDR2 reads SYDVKM. The CDR3 extends over 15 amino acids. The CDR3 loop reads CASSLKGVGNQPQHF. The CDR3 region has the DNA TGTGCCAGCAGTTTAAAGGGGGTCGGCAATCAGCCCCAGCATTTT. The full variable domain, completed using reference TRBV28 and TRBJ1-5, is DVKVTQSSRYLVKRTGEKVFLECVQDMDHENMFWYRQDPGLGLRLIYFSYDVKMKEKGDIPEGYSVSREKKERFSLILESASTNQTSMYLCASSLKGVGNQPQHFGDGTRLSIL.

V gene TRBV7-8 combines with J gene TRBJ2-7, with TRBD1 identical over 7 bases. Unmatched junction bases numbered 4, after V lost 2 bases and J lost 3 bases. This CDR3 is built from 14 residues. Germline CDR1 SGHVS, CDR2 FQNEAQ. Here the CDR3 reads CASSLSGQIYEQYF. CDR3 coding DNA: TGTGCCAGCAGCTTATCGGGACAGATCTACGAGCAGTACTTC.

The gene calls are TRBV7-8 and TRBJ2-3; D uncertain. CDR1 SGHVS and CDR2 FQNEAQ come from the germline V gene. V lost 2 bases and J 1 base, leaving 13 bases between the germline ends. The CDR3 totals 16 residues. This CDR3 is CASSLNGNRGTDTQYF. The DNA for the CDR3 is TGTGCCAGCAGCTTAAACGGAAATCGGGGCACAGATACGCAGTATTTT.

Note on this clone: The sample has other DNA sequences that encode this CDR3 too. The chain couples TRBV7-2 to TRBJ2-7; D remains unclear. CDR1 and CDR2 (germline): SGHTA, FQGNSA. The CDR3 extends over 14 amino acids. V gave up 0 bases and J gave up 2 bases, with 8 bases separating them. In nucleotides, the CDR3 is TGTGCCAGCAGCTTAGCGGAGCTAGCCTACGAGCAGTACTTC. It is translated as CASSLAELAYEQYF. Combining the CDR3 with reference TRBV7-2 and TRBJ2-7 gives the whole variable domain GAGVSQSPSNKVTEKGKDVELRCDPISGHTALYWYRQSLGQGLEFLIYFQGNSAPDKSGLPSDRFSAERTGGSVSTLTIQRTQQEDSAVYLCASSLAELAYEQYFGPGTRLTVT.

The chain joins TRBV30 to TRBJ1-2; tentatively, D is TRBD1 (5 bases). The CDR3 is 12 amino acids. CDR1 is GTSNPN, CDR2 SVGIG, per germline (reference sequence). Trimming took 0 bases from V and 8 from J, leaving 10 bases between them. The CDR3 is CAWSVWRGGYTF. CDR3 DNA: TGTGCCTGGAGTGTATGGAGGGGCGGCTACACCTTC.

This clone was counted only a few times. The rearrangement links TRBV30 to TRBJ1-1; perhaps TRBD1 as D (5 bases). The CDR3 runs 12 residues. Trimming removed 3 bases at V and 1 base at J, with 6 bases between. From germline, CDR1 is GTSNPN and CDR2 SVGIG (reference sequence). As DNA, the CDR3 is TGTGCCTGGAGACAGGAGAACACTGAAGCTTTCTTT. Translated: CAWRQENTEAFF.

The CDR3 reads CASSLREPQTDTQYF. As DNA, the CDR3 is TGTGCCAGCAGCCTCCGGGAGCCGCAGACAGATACGCAGTATTTT. The chain carries TRBV7-2 and TRBJ2-3; D perhaps matches TRBD2 (6 bases). There are 15 residues in the CDR3. Germline V gives CDR1 SGHTA, CDR2 FQGNSA. V dropped 5 bases and J dropped 3 bases, with 15 bases sitting between them.

This clone was seen once. This chain connects TRBV30 to TRBJ1-3; weak D call: TRBD1 (5 bases). Trimming removed 1 base from V and 0 bases from J, with 7 bases in between. Germline CDR1 is GTSNPN and CDR2 is SVGIG (reference sequence). This CDR3 comprises 14 residues. CDR3 in DNA: TGTGCCTGGAGTGCAGGGTCCTCTGGAAACACCATATATTTT. Translation gives CAWSAGSSGNTIYF. Supplemented by reference TRBV30 and TRBJ1-3, the full variable domain reads SQTIHQWPATLVQPVGSPLSLECTVEGTSNPNLYWYRQAAGRGLQLLFYSVGIGQISSEVPQNLSASRPQDRQFILSSKKLLLSDSGFYLCAWSAGSSGNTIYFGEGSWLTVV.